These 22 T cell receptor beta chains originate from one sample sequenced in a study of response to subunit inactivated influenza vaccine. TCRdb re-derived calls from the RT-PCR reads in MiXCR, one entry per CDR3 protein. The sample has around 520,000 distinct CDR3 sequences, approximately 10% seen once. The sample was PBMCs from blood, taken on the day of vaccination. These receptor sequences come from a man aged 45-65 years who received an inactivated influenza vaccine.

The table lists this clonotype with a few counts. J is TRBJ2-3 and V is TRBV7-2, with 10 bases fitting TRBD2. Looked up from germline, CDR1 is SGHTA and CDR2 is FQGNSA. The CDR3 contains 16 residues. V lost 9 bases to trimming and J lost 1 base; unmatched junction nucleotides: 10. The CDR3: CASYQREGLGTDTQYF. The CDR3, as DNA: TGTGCCAGTTATCAGCGGGAGGGCCTCGGCACAGATACGCAGTATTTT.

This chain uses TRBV3-1 with TRBJ1-6; 7 bases align to TRBD1. After removal of 4 bases from V and 7 bases from J, the junction contained 4 bases not matched to a gene. The CDR3 covers 14 residues. The V gene's germline CDR1 is LGHDT and CDR2 YNNKEL (reference sequence). CDR3 nucleotides: TGTGCCAGCAGCCGGCACAGGGGAAATTCACCCCTCCACTTT. This translates into CASSRHRGNSPLHF.

This clonotype has only a few counts. V is TRBV4-2 and J is TRBJ2-7, with 13 bases aligning to TRBD2. The CDR3 is 16 amino acids. J was trimmed by 4 bases and V by 0 bases; bases with no gene match: 3. Germline lookup yields CDR1 LGHNA and CDR2 YNFKEQ. CDR3 DNA: TGTGCCAGCAGCCAAGAGTGGACTAGCGGGAGTTACGAGCAGTACTTC. Translation: CASSQEWTSGSYEQYF.

Ten or more counts support this clonotype. This chain uses TRBV10-1 with TRBJ2-1, with D perhaps matching TRBD1 (5 bases). Between the trimmed V and J ends, which lost 7 bases and 3 bases, there was a span of 19 bases. In germline, CDR1 is WNHNN, CDR2 SYGVQD (reference sequence). This CDR3 comprises 16 residues. DNA of the CDR3: TGCGCCAGCAAGGGGTCCCAGGGAAGCGACTACAATGAGCAGTTCTTC. Translating gives CASKGSQGSDYNEQFF.

The genes are TRBV4-2 and TRBJ2-7, with D possibly called TRBD1 or TRBD2 (5 bases each). The CDR3 sequence is 13 residues long. The germline CDR1 and CDR2 sequences are LGHNA and YNFKEQ. The CDR3 bases are TGTGTAAGACGAGGGACGGGGCGGAACGAGCAGTACTTC. Its protein is CVRRGTGRNEQYF.

This clonotype has only a few counts. The chain joins TRBV4-3 to TRBJ2-2; 12 positions match TRBD2. Trimming at V came to 1 base and at J to 2 bases, leaving 5 bases not matched to a gene. The germline CDR1 and CDR2 sequences are LGHNA and YSLEER. CDR3 length: 18 residues. CDR3 DNA: TGCGCCAGCAGCCAAGCCCTACTAGCGGGGGGCAACACCGGGGAGCTGTTTTTT. Protein: CASSQALLAGGNTGELFF.

The chain has TRBV6-2 or TRBV6-3 and TRBJ2-1; D possibly corresponds to TRBD1 (6 bases). Trimming shortened V by 7 bases and J by 4 bases, and 17 bases separated the two germline ends. From germline, CDR1 is MNHEY and CDR2 SVGEGT. The CDR3 length is 15 residues. In DNA, the CDR3 is TGTGCCAGCACACCGACAGGAAGAAATTACAATGAGCAGTTCTTC. As protein: CASTPTGRNYNEQFF.

The CDR3 protein is CASSNQAGRWAENTEAFF. As DNA, the CDR3 is TGTGCCAGCAGCAACCAGGCAGGTCGTTGGGCTGAGAACACTGAAGCTTTCTTT. The chain uses TRBV7-6 and TRBJ1-1; D ambiguous. The germline V and J ends were trimmed by 5 bases and 1 base, with 23 bases remaining between them. Germline loops: CDR1 SGHVS, CDR2 FNYEAQ. The CDR3 extends over 18 amino acids.

This clonotype was observed many times. Here the CDR3 DNA reads TGTGCCAGCAGCCAACTAGATAGCGGATCCTACAATGAGCAGTTCTTC. It translates to CASSQLDSGSYNEQFF. This rearrangement joins TRBV14 to TRBJ2-1; D might be TRBD2 (6 bases). The CDR3 runs to 16 residues. The germline V gene has CDR1 SGHDN and CDR2 FVKESK. Trimming removed 2 bases from V and 1 base from J, with 12 bases in between.

The J gene is TRBJ2-1, the V gene TRBV18; TRBD1 aligns across 7 bases. The CDR3 extends over 16 amino acids. J lost 6 bases, V lost 8 bases, and 16 bases had no gene match. Germline values: CDR1 KGHSH, CDR2 LQKENI. CDR3 coding DNA: TGTGCCAGCCGCCAGTATACCGGGACAGCCTCCAATGAGCAGTTCTTC. Its protein product is CASRQYTGTASNEQFF.

This clonotype was picked up many times. The chain joins TRBV3-1 to TRBJ2-7, with 7 nucleotides matching TRBD2. The CDR3 has 15 amino acids. J lost 2 bases, V lost 2 bases, and 6 bases had no gene match. Per germline, CDR1 LGHDT and CDR2 YNNKEL (reference sequence). The CDR3: CASSQQRGGPYEQYF. CDR3 DNA sequence: TGTGCCAGCAGCCAACAGCGGGGTGGTCCCTACGAGCAGTACTTC.

This clonotype was counted only a few times. The rearrangement uses TRBV10-3 and TRBJ2-7; 11 nucleotides align to TRBD1. The V gene end was trimmed by 2 bases and the J gene end by 5 bases; junction bases not matched to a gene: 8. Germline CDR1 ENHRY, CDR2 SYGVKD. The CDR3 extends over 16 amino acids. DNA of the CDR3: TGTGCCATCAGTGAGGCTTGGACAGGGGGCTTCAACGAGCAGTACTTC. This translates into CAISEAWTGGFNEQYF.

A few counts support this clonotype. The chain employs TRBV6-1 and TRBJ2-3; 10 bases map to TRBD2. The CDR3 extends over 16 amino acids. V dropped 5 bases and J dropped 2; count of bases not matched to a gene: 7. Germline CDR1 is MNHNS and CDR2 is SASEGT. The CDR3 spells CASSLLAGANTDTQYF. The CDR3 coding sequence is TGTGCCAGCAGTCTCCTAGCGGGGGCGAACACAGATACGCAGTATTTT.

In this sample, this clonotype turned up many times. This chain links TRBV20-1 with TRBJ2-7; tentative D call: TRBD2 (5 bases). The CDR3 has 14 residues. Germline-derived CDR1 and CDR2 are DFQATT and SNEGSKA (reference sequence). V was clipped by 6 bases and J by 3 bases, with 18 bases between them. The chain's CDR3 is CSAQRAIGDYEQYF. The CDR3 region has the DNA TGCAGTGCCCAAAGGGCGATCGGGGACTACGAGCAGTACTTC.

This clonotype occurred many times. This chain uses TRBV4-2 with TRBJ1-4; no clear D. The CDR3 length is 15 residues. Germline V CDR1 and CDR2: LGHNA, YNFKEQ. V lost 0 bases, J lost 5 bases, and 10 bases lay in between. CDR3 residues: CASSQDRVGNEKLFF. The DNA of the CDR3 is TGTGCCAGCAGCCAAGATCGGGTAGGGAATGAAAAACTGTTTTTT.

This clonotype has only a few counts. This rearrangement joins TRBV10-1 to TRBJ1-1; D is ambiguous. The V and J ends lost 6 bases and 1 base respectively, with 18 bases between them. This CDR3 is built from 16 residues. Germline V gene lookup returns CDR1 WNHNN and CDR2 SYGVQD (reference sequence). In nucleotides, the CDR3 is TGCGCCAGCAGGGCCCAGGCAAGCGGACGGAACACTGAAGCTTTCTTT. Protein product: CASRAQASGRNTEAFF.

At least ten counts were recorded for this clonotype. The chain carries TRBV30 and TRBJ2-1, with D perhaps being TRBD1 or TRBD2 (6 bases each). The length of the CDR3 is 12 residues. Deletions cut 4 bases from V and 9 bases from J, with 13 bases between. Germline values: CDR1 GTSNPN, CDR2 SVGIG (reference sequence). The CDR3 loop reads CAWNLGGGEQFF. In nucleotides, the CDR3 is TGTGCCTGGAATCTGGGGGGCGGTGAGCAGTTCTTC.

This clonotype was detected many times. This chain connects TRBV2 to TRBJ2-2, with D possibly TRBD2 on 6 matching bases. This CDR3 comprises 15 residues. The germline CDR1 and CDR2 sequences are SNHLY and FYNNEI. V lost 7 bases, J lost 4 bases, and 16 bases lay in between. CDR3 residues: CASKEGNRGTGELFF. The CDR3 coding sequence is TGTGCCAGCAAGGAGGGGAATCGGGGCACCGGGGAGCTGTTTTTT.

This clonotype was seen only a few times. The chain combines TRBV24-1 with TRBJ2-1; D might be TRBD1 (6 bases). CDR1 and CDR2 (germline): KGHDR, SFDVKD. The CDR3 is 16 amino acids. V lost 2 bases and J lost 7, with 17 bases in between. In DNA form, the CDR3 reads TGTGCCACCAGTGATTCTCTTAACGACAGGCTAAATGAGCAGTTCTTC. It yields the protein CATSDSLNDRLNEQFF.

This clonotype was recorded at least ten times. The chain couples TRBV7-9 to TRBJ2-5; 8 bases fit TRBD1. V dropped 3 bases and J dropped 4; count of bases not matched to a gene: 7. Germline CDR1 reads SEHNR; CDR2 reads FQNEAQ (reference sequence). The CDR3 sequence is 15 residues long. DNA for the CDR3: TGTGCCAGCAGCTTTGACAGGGGTGGAGGAGAGACCCAGTACTTC. The encoded protein is CASSFDRGGGETQYF.

The J gene is TRBJ2-1, the V gene TRBV7-8; TRBD2 matches 8 bases. CDR1 is SGHVS, CDR2 FQNEAQ, per germline. This CDR3 is 12 amino acids long. J was trimmed by 13 bases and V by 0 bases; bases with no gene match: 2. In DNA, the CDR3 is TGTGCCAGCAGCTTAGCGGGACTAGTACAGTTCTTC. It translates to CASSLAGLVQFF.

This clonotype was picked up many times. This chain links TRBV3-1 with TRBJ1-1, with D unclear. Germline CDR1 reads LGHDT; CDR2 reads YNNKEL (reference sequence). The CDR3 length is 15 residues. V lost 1 base to trimming and J lost 6 bases, with 15 bases between them. The CDR3 reads CASSQVPGGYAEAFF. The CDR3 nucleotides are TGTGCCAGCAGCCAAGTCCCGGGAGGCTATGCTGAAGCTTTCTTT.